This TCR beta chain was observed in a study of T cells in Graves' hyperthyroidism and ophthalmopathy. General observations from the study: Blood also carried most thyroid clonotypes expanded above 0.001. Ophthalmopathy onset followed model prediction by a median roughly 6 months.

Researchers took RNA transcripts and amplified the TCR beta CDR3 regions from them. The study used the HTBI primer set for a first-round RT-PCR of the TCR CDR3. In TCRdb, the multiplex PCR reads were re-called with MiXCR into one record per CDR3 protein. The sample shows some 600,000 distinct CDR3 sequences, around 13% of them seen only once. The junction had 13 bases not matched to a gene; V was cut back by 4 bases and J by 14 bases. The CDR3 consists of 13 residues. Germline V CDR1 and CDR2: SGHRS, YFSETQ. Ten or more counts support this clonotype. Its antigen is currently unknown. V usage is TRBV5-1 and J usage is TRBJ1-2, with 8 bases aligning to TRBD1. Source material: blood. The receptor's source is a woman younger than 45 with Graves' hyperthyroidism that later progressed to Graves' ophthalmopathy. The CDR3 nucleotides read TGCGCCAGCAGCCCTCCGGGACAGGCCGGTGCGACCTTC. This translates into CASSPPGQAGATF.